This TCR beta chain was found in a study of PD-1 blockade in classical Hodgkin lymphoma. Every patient was affected by relapse after autologous stem cell transplantation, while exposure to brentuximab vedotin was not uniform. General study findings and limits: Complete responders started with a diversity level that resembled newly diagnosed patients at baseline.

This table comes from immunoSEQ multiplex PCR, and its TCRdb copy is limited to in-frame clones, with some not included. This sample has about 18,000 clones, with roughly 76% found just once. Of note for this clone: Antigen: not known.

Germline V gives CDR1 LGHNT, CDR2 FRNRAP. The CDR3 is 16 residues long. The V and J ends lost 0 bases and 1 base respectively, with 12 bases between them. J is TRBJ2-5 and V is TRBV12-5; a weak D match, TRBD1 (5 bases). The receptor comes from a human donor with classical Hodgkin lymphoma. Sequenced here: peripheral blood mononuclear cells (PBMCs), sampled at baseline. CDR3 DNA: TGTGCTAGTGGTTTGGTTCTGGGGCGCCTCCAAGAGACCCAGTACTTC. Residues: CASGLVLGRLQETQYF.